This T cell receptor (beta chain) stems from a study of T cell responses to AZD1222 COVID-19 vaccine. The overall study: Pooled in the analysis were second doses at about 4 or about 12 weeks.

Repertoires were generated with immunoSEQ multiplex PCR, while TCRdb's copy carries only in-frame clones and drops some. The sample shows approximately 110,000 clones, less than 90% of them seen only once. Germline loops: CDR1 SGHRS, CDR2 YFSETQ. The CDR3 has 15 amino acids. V lost 0 bases, J lost 3 bases, and 4 bases stayed unmatched. Study-level results: Spike-specific TCR breadth and depth went up after people got two AZD1222 doses. Seropositive AZD1222 recipients at baseline numbered only five or six.

Points on this clone: Its antigen is not known.

This clonotype was obtained from an adult in good health. Sequencing was performed on peripheral blood, taken on day 0 of AZD1222 vaccination. This chain joins TRBV5-1 and TRBJ2-7; 9 nucleotides match TRBD2. The CDR3, as DNA: TGCGCCAGCAGCTTGGGGGTAGCGGGGGTCTACGAGCAGTACTTC. It is translated as CASSLGVAGVYEQYF.